These 5 T cell receptor beta chains were all obtained from the same sample, sequenced in a study of blood T cell repertoires in COVID-19. Using immunoSEQ multiplex PCR, the repertoire was profiled, and TCRdb retains in-frame clones only, with some absent. The sample shows tens of thousands of clones, about 87% of them seen only once. Sequencing was carried out using peripheral blood. Receptor source: a man aged 45 to 65 with active COVID-19.

This clone was recorded a few times. This chain links TRBV25-1 with TRBJ1-3; 10 bases line up with TRBD1. Germline V lookup: CDR1 MGHDK, CDR2 SYGVNS. This CDR3 is built from 14 residues. Trimming took 6 bases from V and 2 from J; bases not matched to a gene: 1. The CDR3 here is CASSGQGAGNTIYF. The CDR3 nucleotides read TGTGCCAGCAGCGGACAGGGGGCTGGAAACACCATATATTTT.

The rearrangement uses TRBV19 and TRBJ1-1; TRBD1 aligns across 7 bases. The CDR3 is 14 residues long. Germline lookup yields CDR1 LNHDA and CDR2 SQIVND (reference sequence). After removal of 5 bases from V and 4 bases from J, the junction contained 7 bases not matched to a gene. Here the CDR3 reads CASSHRQGGTEAFF. DNA of the CDR3: TGTGCCAGTAGTCACCGACAGGGAGGCACTGAAGCTTTCTTT.

The DNA for the CDR3 is TGTGCCAGCAGCTTAGAAGGGAGGCAGGGGGTGGCCAACTATGGCTACACCTTC. This encodes CASSLEGRQGVANYGYTF. This chain connects TRBV7-2 to TRBJ1-2; 7 bases fit TRBD1. The V gene end was trimmed by 1 base and the J gene end by 2 bases; junction bases not matched to a gene: 13. Germline-derived CDR1 and CDR2 are SGHTA and FQGNSA. This CDR3 spans 18 amino acids. The whole variable domain, remainder taken from reference TRBV7-2 and TRBJ1-2, is GAGVSQSPSNKVTEKGKDVELRCDPISGHTALYWYRQSLGQGLEFLIYFQGNSAPDKSGLPSDRFSAERTGGSVSTLTIQRTQQEDSAVYLCASSLEGRQGVANYGYTFGSGTRLTVV.

The chain is built from TRBV5-4 and TRBJ1-1; D unclear. V shed 1 base and J shed 0 bases, with 10 bases lying between them. Per germline, CDR1 SGHNT and CDR2 YYREEE (reference sequence). The CDR3 runs 15 residues. CDR3 protein: CASSLPESMNTEAFF. The CDR3 DNA sequence: TGTGCCAGCAGCTTGCCCGAGTCTATGAACACTGAAGCTTTCTTT.

The chain couples TRBV19 to TRBJ2-1, with 10 bases lining up with TRBD1. The CDR3 has 18 amino acids. Germline assignment: CDR1 LNHDA and CDR2 SQIVND (reference sequence). V trimming: 1 base; J trimming: 3 bases; junction bases outside the gene matches: 9. CDR3 in amino acids: CASSIGRTGGSFYNEQFF. The CDR3 DNA reads as TGTGCCAGTAGTATAGGTCGGACAGGGGGAAGTTTCTACAATGAGCAGTTCTTC. Looking up the rest from reference TRBV19 and TRBJ2-1 gives the full variable domain: DGGITQSPKYLFRKEGQNVTLSCEQNLNHDAMYWYRQDPGQGLRLIYYSQIVNDFQKGDIAEGYSVSREKKESFPLTVTSAQKNPTAFYLCASSIGRTGGSFYNEQFFGPGTRLTVL.